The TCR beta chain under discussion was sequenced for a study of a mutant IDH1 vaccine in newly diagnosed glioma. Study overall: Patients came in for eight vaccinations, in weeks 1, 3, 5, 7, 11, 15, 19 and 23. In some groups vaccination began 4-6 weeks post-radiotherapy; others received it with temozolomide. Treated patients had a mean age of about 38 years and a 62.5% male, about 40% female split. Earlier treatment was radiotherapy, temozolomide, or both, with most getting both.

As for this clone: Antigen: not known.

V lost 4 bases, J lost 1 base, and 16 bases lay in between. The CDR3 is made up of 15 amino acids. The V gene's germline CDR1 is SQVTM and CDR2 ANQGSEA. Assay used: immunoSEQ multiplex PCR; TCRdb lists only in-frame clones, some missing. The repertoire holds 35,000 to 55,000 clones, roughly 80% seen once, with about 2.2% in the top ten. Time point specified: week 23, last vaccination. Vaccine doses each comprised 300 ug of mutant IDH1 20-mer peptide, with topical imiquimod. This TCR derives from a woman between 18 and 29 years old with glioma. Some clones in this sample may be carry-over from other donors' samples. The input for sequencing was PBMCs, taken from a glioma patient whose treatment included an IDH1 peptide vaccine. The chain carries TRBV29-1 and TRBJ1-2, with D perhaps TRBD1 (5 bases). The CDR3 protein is CSVGFRDRFNYGYTF. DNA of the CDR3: TGCAGCGTTGGGTTTAGGGACCGATTTAACTATGGCTACACCTTC.